The rows below give T cell receptor beta chains drawn from one sample of a study of blood T cell repertoires in COVID-19. Generated by immunoSEQ multiplex PCR, the TCRdb table keeps only in-frame clones and is missing some. The sample holds approximately 120,000 clones, approximately 86% seen once. The specimen was peripheral blood. These receptors were collected from a woman aged 50 to 60 who had recovered from COVID-19. Both conserved end residues are part of each CDR3. D genes are given only for firm matches. Some rows have no size entry. The others give once, few or many, or a class for an expanded clone.

>.|TRBV30|.|TRBJ2-2
TGTGCCTGGAGTGTACTTCAGGGAACCGGGGAGCTGTTTTTT
CAWSVLQGTGELFF
>.|TRBV7-6|.|TRBJ2-2
TGTGCCAGCAGCTTTAGGACGGTCGGGGTGAACACCGGGGAGCTGTTTTTT
CASSFRTVGVNTGELFF
>.|TRBV18|.|TRBJ1-2
TGTGCCAGCTCACCCTCTCCTAACTATGGCTACACCTTC
CASSPSPNYGYTF
>.|TRBV29-1|.|TRBJ2-3
TGCAGCGTTGAATCCAGAGACTACCCTTACACAGATACGCAGTATTTT
CSVESRDYPYTDTQYF
>.|TRBV3-1/TRBV3-2|.|TRBJ2-7
TGTGCCAGCAGCCAAACGGGTTACGAGCAGTACTTC
CASSQTGYEQYF
>.|TRBV9|.|TRBJ1-4
TGTGCCAGCAGCGACGGTTCAACTAATGAAAAACTGTTTTTT
CASSDGSTNEKLFF
>TRBD1|TRBV27|once|TRBJ1-2
TGTGCCAGCAGTTTATCGACAGGGAGTGGCTACACCTTC
CASSLSTGSGYTF
>TRBD1|TRBV9|.|TRBJ1-2
TGTGCCAGCAGCGCCGGGACAGCCAACTATGGCTACACCTTC
CASSAGTANYGYTF
>.|TRBV27|.|TRBJ1-2
TGTGCCAGCAGTTCTCTGTATTCAGCTAACTATGGCTACACCTTC
CASSSLYSANYGYTF
>TRBD1|TRBV2|.|TRBJ1-6
TGTGCCAGCAGTGAAGGGGGACAGGGGTATAATTCACCCCTCCACTTT
CASSEGGQGYNSPLHF
>.|TRBV21-1|.|TRBJ2-1
TGTGCCAGCAGCAAAAGGTGGACTAGCGGGAGGGCTAATGACAATGAGCAGTTCTTC
CASSKRWTSGRANDNEQFF
>TRBD1|TRBV9|few|TRBJ1-3
TGTGCCAGCAGCGTAGAGGGGACAGGGAGAAACACCATATATTTT
CASSVEGTGRNTIYF
>.|TRBV30|.|TRBJ1-5
TGTGCCTGGAGCACACAGGTACATCAGCCCCAGCATTTT
CAWSTQVHQPQHF
>TRBD2|TRBV2|.|TRBJ2-1
TGTGCCAGCAGAGTAGCGGGAGGCCCCTACAATGAGCAGTTCTTC
CASRVAGGPYNEQFF
>TRBD1|TRBV30|.|TRBJ2-3
TGTGCCTGGAGTCGACTATACAAAACAGGGGAGCAAAGACAGTATTTT
CAWSRLYKTGEQRQYF
>.|TRBV19|.|TRBJ2-7
TGTGCCAGTAGTGACCCGGGACACAGGGCCCCCTACGAGCAGTACTTC
CASSDPGHRAPYEQYF
>.|TRBV19|.|TRBJ2-1
TGTGCCAGTAGTATTTCTTCGGCGGGAAGTTCCTATGAGCAGTTCTTC
CASSISSAGSSYEQFF
>.|TRBV5-6|.|TRBJ1-2
TGTGCCAGCAGCATAATTCCAGGGTCAGGGGACTATGGCTACACCTTC
CASSIIPGSGDYGYTF
>.|TRBV6-6|.|TRBJ2-1
TGTGCCAGCAGTTACGACCGAGGCCCCCGCGCCAATGAGCAGTTCTTC
CASSYDRGPRANEQFF
>.|TRBV19|.|TRBJ2-7
TGTGCCAGTGAGGACAGCCTGTACGAGCAGTACTTC
CASEDSLYEQYF
>.|TRBV4-1|.|TRBJ1-5
TGCGCCAGCAGCCAAGTCAGGGAGGCCCTAACATCAAGGTTTCAGCCCCAGCATTTT
CASSQVREALTSRFQPQHF
>TRBD2|TRBV5-6|.|TRBJ2-3
TGTGCCAGCAGCTACCCTACTAGCGAACATACGCAGTATTTT
CASSYPTSEHTQYF
>TRBD2|TRBV30|.|TRBJ2-7
TGTGCCTGGAGTAGGTCGGGACTAGCGAGAGGCGAGCAGTACTTC
CAWSRSGLARGEQYF
>.|TRBV7-6|.|TRBJ1-5
TGTGCCAGCAGCTTAGACCCGGAAGGCGGGGGCAATCAGCCCCAGCATTTT
CASSLDPEGGGNQPQHF
>.|TRBV21-1|.|TRBJ1-2
TGTGCCAGCAGCAGGTGGGACAGCATACCCACCAACTATGGCTACACCTTC
CASSRWDSIPTNYGYTF
>.|TRBV11-3|.|TRBJ2-1
TGTGCCAGCAGCTCTCCCGGGACACTACGATCAAGTGAGCAGTTCTTC
CASSSPGTLRSSEQFF
>.|TRBV5-1|.|TRBJ2-5
TGCGCCAGCAGCTTGTCAGCGGGCCCCTCCGGAGAGACCCAGTACTTC
CASSLSAGPSGETQYF
>.|TRBV11-3|.|TRBJ1-3
TGTGCCAGCAGCTTAGGCGGTTCGCCTGGAAACACCATATATTTT
CASSLGGSPGNTIYF
>.|TRBV6-5|.|TRBJ2-3
TGTGCCAGCAGTTATAGCGTGGTACGGGATACGCAGTATTTT
CASSYSVVRDTQYF
>.|TRBV5-1|few|TRBJ1-1
TGCGCCAGCAGCTTGTTGCAGGGGAACACTGAAGCTTTCTTT
CASSLLQGNTEAFF
>TRBD2|TRBV7-2|.|TRBJ2-3
TGTGCCAGCAGCTTAAGGGCTAGCGGGAGCACAGATACGCAGTATTTT
CASSLRASGSTDTQYF
>TRBD1|TRBV3-1/TRBV3-2|few|TRBJ2-7
TGTGCCAGCAGCCAAGGACAGGGGGGCTACGAGCAGTACTTC
CASSQGQGGYEQYF
>TRBD1|TRBV7-9|.|TRBJ1-4
TGTGCCAGCAGCATCTACCCACGACAGGGGGCTAATGAAAAACTGTTTTTT
CASSIYPRQGANEKLFF
>.|TRBV7-9|.|TRBJ1-2
TGTGCCAGCAGCTTAAGCCAGGGTGGCTACACCTTC
CASSLSQGGYTF
>TRBD1|TRBV2|.|TRBJ1-6
TGTGCCAGCAGCTTCGACAGGGGCAAGAATTCACCCCTCCACTTT
CASSFDRGKNSPLHF
>TRBD1|TRBV4-1|once|TRBJ1-4
TGCGCCAGCAGCCACCAAACCAGGGGGCCTAATGAAAAACTGTTTTTT
CASSHQTRGPNEKLFF
>.|TRBV7-9|few|TRBJ2-7
TGTGCCAGCAGCCCCCCGGGAGACGAGCAGTACTTC
CASSPPGDEQYF
>TRBD1|TRBV19|.|TRBJ1-5
TGTGCCAGTAGTGTTACAGGGGTTTACCAGCCCCAGCATTTT
CASSVTGVYQPQHF
>.|TRBV29-1|.|TRBJ1-2
TGCAGCGTTGGGTACTCCTATGGCTACACCTTC
CSVGYSYGYTF
>.|TRBV6-1|.|TRBJ2-7
TGTGCCAGCAGTGAAGCGCTGTCTAGCGAGGACTACGAGCAGTACTTC
CASSEALSSEDYEQYF